This TCR beta chain was documented in a study of blood T cell repertoires in COVID-19. Libraries were prepared by immunoSEQ multiplex PCR; TCRdb keeps only in-frame clonotypes and omits some of them. The sample lists around 250,000 clones; around four fifths were seen once. Specimen: peripheral blood. The sequence was collected from a man aged 55 to 69 who had recovered from COVID-19.

The CDR3 loop reads CASSVGGGGINYGYTF. The CDR3 DNA sequence: TGTGCCAGCAGCGTAGGTGGAGGAGGCATCAACTATGGCTACACCTTC. This chain links TRBV9 with TRBJ1-2; D is ambiguous. Trimming removed 0 bases at V and 2 bases at J, with 14 bases between. Germline V gene data show CDR1 as SGDLS and CDR2 as YYNGEE. CDR3 length equals 16 residues.